This TCR beta chain comes out of a study of control samples from healthy donors and cancer patients. The method was immunoSEQ multiplex PCR; TCRdb's version includes in-frame clones alone and lacks a portion of them. The sample shows some 150,000 clones, 80% to 95% of them seen only once. This CDR3 has 14 residues. With V trimmed by 5 bases and J by 0 bases, 3 bases remained unmatched. CDR1 SGHAT and CDR2 FQDESV come from the germline V gene (reference sequence). The sequenced sample was blood. This sequence was found in a man aged 30 to 39 in good health. The J gene is TRBJ2-7, the V gene TRBV11-1; 8 bases line up with TRBD1. The CDR3: CASSTDRASYEQYF. As DNA, the CDR3 is TGTGCCAGCAGCACGGACAGGGCCTCCTACGAGCAGTACTTC. Based on the CDR3 plus reference TRBV11-1 and TRBJ2-7, the full variable domain is EAEVAQSPRYKITEKSQAVAFWCDPISGHATLYWYRQILGQGPELLVQFQDESVVDDSQLPKDRFSAERLKGVDSTLKIQPAELGDSAMYLCASSTDRASYEQYFGPGTRLTVT.